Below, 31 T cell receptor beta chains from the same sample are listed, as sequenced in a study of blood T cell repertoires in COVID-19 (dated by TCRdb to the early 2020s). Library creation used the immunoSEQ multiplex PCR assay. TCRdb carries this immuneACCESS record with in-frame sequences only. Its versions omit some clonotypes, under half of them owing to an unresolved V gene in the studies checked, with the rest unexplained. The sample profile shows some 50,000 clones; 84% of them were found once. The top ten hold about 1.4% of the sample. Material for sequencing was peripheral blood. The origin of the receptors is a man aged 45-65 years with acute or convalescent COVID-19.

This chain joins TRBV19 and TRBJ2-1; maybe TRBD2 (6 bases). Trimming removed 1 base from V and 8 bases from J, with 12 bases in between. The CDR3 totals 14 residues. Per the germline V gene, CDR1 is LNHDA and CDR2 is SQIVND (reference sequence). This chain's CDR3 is CASSIGIGGYEQFF. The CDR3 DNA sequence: TGTGCCAGTAGTATAGGGATAGGAGGGTATGAGCAGTTCTTC.

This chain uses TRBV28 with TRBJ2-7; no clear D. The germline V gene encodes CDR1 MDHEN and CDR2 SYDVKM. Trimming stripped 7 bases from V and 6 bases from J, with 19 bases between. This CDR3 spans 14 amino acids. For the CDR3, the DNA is TGTGCCAGCATCGAATACAGTTCCATTGGCGAGCAGTACTTC. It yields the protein CASIEYSSIGEQYF.

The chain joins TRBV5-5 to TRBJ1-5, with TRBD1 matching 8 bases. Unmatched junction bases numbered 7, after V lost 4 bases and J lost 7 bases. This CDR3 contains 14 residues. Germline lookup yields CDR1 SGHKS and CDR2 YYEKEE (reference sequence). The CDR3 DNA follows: TGTGCCAGCAGCCTGACGACAGGGGAACAGCCCCAGCATTTT. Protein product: CASSLTTGEQPQHF. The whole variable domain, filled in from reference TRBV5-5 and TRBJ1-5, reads DAGVTQSPTHLIKTRGQQVTLRCSPISGHKSVSWYQQVLGQGPQFIFQYYEKEERGRGNFPDRFSARQFPNYSSELNVNALLLGDSALYLCASSLTTGEQPQHFGDGTRLSIL.

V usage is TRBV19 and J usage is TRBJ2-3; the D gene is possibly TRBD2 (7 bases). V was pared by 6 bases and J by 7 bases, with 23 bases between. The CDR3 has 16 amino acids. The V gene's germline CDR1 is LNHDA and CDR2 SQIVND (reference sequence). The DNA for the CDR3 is TGTGCCAGTAGCTACCGTTGGGGGGGGCCGGGGAATACGCAGTATTTT. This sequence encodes CASSYRWGGPGNTQYF. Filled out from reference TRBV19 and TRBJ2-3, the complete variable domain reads DGGITQSPKYLFRKEGQNVTLSCEQNLNHDAMYWYRQDPGQGLRLIYYSQIVNDFQKGDIAEGYSVSREKKESFPLTVTSAQKNPTAFYLCASSYRWGGPGNTQYFGPGTRLTVL.

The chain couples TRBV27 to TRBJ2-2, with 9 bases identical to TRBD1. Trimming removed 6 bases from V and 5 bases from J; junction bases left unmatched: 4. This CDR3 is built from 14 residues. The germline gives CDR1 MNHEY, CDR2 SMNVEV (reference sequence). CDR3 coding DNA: TGTGCCAGCAGGGACAGGGGTCTAACCGGGGAGCTGTTTTTT. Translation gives CASRDRGLTGELFF.

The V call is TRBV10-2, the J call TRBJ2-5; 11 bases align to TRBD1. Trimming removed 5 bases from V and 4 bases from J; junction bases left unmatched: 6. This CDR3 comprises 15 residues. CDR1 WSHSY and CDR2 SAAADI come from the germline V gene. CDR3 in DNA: TGCGCCAGCAGTCTTAGGACAGGGGGCGCAGAGACCCAGTACTTC. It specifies CASSLRTGGAETQYF.

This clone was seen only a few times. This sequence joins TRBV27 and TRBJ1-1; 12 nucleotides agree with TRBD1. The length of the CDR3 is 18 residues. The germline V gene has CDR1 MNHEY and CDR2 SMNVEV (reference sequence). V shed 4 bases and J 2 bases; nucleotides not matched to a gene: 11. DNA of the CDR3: TGTGCCAGCAGTTGGGGACAGGGGGCCTCTTTCTCCAACACTGAAGCTTTCTTT. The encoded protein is CASSWGQGASFSNTEAFF.

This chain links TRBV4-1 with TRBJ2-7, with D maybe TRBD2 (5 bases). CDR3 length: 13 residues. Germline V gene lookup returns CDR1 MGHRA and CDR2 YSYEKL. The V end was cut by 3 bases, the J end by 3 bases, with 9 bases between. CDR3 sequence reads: CASSHPGFYEQYF. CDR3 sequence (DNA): TGCGCCAGCAGCCACCCGGGATTCTACGAGCAGTACTTC.

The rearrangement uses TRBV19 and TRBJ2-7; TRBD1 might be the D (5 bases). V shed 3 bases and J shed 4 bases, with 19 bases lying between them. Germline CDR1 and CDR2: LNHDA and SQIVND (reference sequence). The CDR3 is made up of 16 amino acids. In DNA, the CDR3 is TGTGCCAGTAGTATTCTCGCGACAGATTACCCGTACGAGCAGTACTTC. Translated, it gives CASSILATDYPYEQYF. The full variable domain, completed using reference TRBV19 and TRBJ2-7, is DGGITQSPKYLFRKEGQNVTLSCEQNLNHDAMYWYRQDPGQGLRLIYYSQIVNDFQKGDIAEGYSVSREKKESFPLTVTSAQKNPTAFYLCASSILATDYPYEQYFGPGTRLTVT.

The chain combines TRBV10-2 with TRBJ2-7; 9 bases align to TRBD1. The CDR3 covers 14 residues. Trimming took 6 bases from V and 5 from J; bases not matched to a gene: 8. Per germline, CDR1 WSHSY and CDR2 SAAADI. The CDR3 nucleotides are TGCGCCAGCAGCCAACAGGGGGCTCAGAACGAGCAGTACTTC. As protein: CASSQQGAQNEQYF.

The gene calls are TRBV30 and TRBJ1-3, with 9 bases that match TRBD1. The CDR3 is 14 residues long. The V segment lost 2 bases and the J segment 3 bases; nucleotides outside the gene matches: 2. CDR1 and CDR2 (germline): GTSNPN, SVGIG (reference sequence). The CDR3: CAWSRDRVGNTIYF. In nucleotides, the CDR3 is TGTGCCTGGAGTAGGGACAGGGTTGGAAACACCATATATTTT.

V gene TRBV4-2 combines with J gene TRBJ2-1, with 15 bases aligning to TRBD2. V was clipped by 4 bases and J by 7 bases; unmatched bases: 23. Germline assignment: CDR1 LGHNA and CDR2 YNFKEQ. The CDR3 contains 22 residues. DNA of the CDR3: TGTGCCAGCAGCCTTAAGACGGGAGGGGGACTAGCGGGAGGCACCGGTGGGAATGAGCAGTTCTTC. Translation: CASSLKTGGGLAGGTGGNEQFF.

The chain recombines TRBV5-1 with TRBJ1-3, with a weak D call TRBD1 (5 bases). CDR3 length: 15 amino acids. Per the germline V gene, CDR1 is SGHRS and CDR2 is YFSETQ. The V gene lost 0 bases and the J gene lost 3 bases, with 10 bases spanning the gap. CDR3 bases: TGCGCCAGCAGCTTGGATCCCAGGGTTGGAAACACCATATATTTT. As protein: CASSLDPRVGNTIYF.

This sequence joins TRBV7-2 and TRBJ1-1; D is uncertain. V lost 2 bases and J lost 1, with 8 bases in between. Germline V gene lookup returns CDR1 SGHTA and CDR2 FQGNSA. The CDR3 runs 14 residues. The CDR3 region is CASSLRAGNTEAFF. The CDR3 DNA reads TGTGCCAGCAGCTTAAGGGCGGGGAACACTGAAGCTTTCTTT.

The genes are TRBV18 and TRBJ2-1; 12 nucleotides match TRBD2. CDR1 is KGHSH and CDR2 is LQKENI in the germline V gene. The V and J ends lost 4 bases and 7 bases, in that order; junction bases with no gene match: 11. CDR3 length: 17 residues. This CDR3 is CASSLLSLAGGGNEQFF. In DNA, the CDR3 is TGTGCCAGCTCACTCCTCTCACTAGCGGGAGGCGGAAATGAGCAGTTCTTC. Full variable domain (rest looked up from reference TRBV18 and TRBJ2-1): NAGVMQNPRHLVRRRGQEARLRCSPMKGHSHVYWYRQLPEEGLKFMVYLQKENIIDESGMPKERFSAEFPKEGPSILRIQQVVRGDSAAYFCASSLLSLAGGGNEQFFGPGTRLTVL.

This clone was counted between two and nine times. The DNA for the CDR3 is TGCGCCAGCAGCCCTGACTTAGCGGGAGGACTGTTTGGGCAGTACTTC. It is translated as CASSPDLAGGLFGQYF. The rearrangement uses TRBV10-1 and TRBJ2-7; 10 bases align to TRBD2. This CDR3 has 16 amino acids. J lost 9 bases, V lost 6 bases, and 17 bases had no gene match. CDR1 WNHNN and CDR2 SYGVQD come from the germline V gene (reference sequence).

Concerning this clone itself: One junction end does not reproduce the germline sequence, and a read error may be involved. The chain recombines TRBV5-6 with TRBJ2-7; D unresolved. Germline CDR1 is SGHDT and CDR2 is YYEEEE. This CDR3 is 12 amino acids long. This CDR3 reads CASSLAAELESF. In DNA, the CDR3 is TGTGCCAGCAGCTTGGCCGCGGAGCTGGAGTCATTC.

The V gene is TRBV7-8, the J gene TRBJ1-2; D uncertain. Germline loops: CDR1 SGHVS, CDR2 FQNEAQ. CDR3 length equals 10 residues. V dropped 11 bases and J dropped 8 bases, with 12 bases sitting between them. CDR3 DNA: TGTGCCGCGGGCACTAAGGGCTACACCTTC. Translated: CAAGTKGYTF.

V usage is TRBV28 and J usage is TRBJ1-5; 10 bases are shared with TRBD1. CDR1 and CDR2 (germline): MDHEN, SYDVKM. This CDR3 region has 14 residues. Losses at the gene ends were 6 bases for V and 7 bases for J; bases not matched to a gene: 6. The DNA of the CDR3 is TGTGCCAGCAGACCGACAGGGGGCGGACAGCCCCAGCATTTT. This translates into CASRPTGGGQPQHF.

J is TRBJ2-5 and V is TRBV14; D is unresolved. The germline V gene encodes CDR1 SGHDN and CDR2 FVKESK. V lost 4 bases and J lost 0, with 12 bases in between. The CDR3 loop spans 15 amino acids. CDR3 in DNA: TGTGCCAGCAGCCTTCCGACTGGCTACCAAGAGACCCAGTACTTC. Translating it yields CASSLPTGYQETQYF.

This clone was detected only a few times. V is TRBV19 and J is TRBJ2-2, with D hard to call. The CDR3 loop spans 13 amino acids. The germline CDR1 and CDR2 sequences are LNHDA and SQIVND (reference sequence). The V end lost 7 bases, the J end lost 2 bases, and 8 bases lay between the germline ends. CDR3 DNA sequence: TGTGCCAGTACGTTGCGAAACACCGGGGAGCTGTTTTTT. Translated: CASTLRNTGELFF.

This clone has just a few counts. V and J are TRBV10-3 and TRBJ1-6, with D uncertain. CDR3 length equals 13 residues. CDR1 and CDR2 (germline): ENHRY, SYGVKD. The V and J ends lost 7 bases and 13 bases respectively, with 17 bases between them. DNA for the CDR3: TGTGCCATCAATAGGTCCGAGGGAGGGCCCCTCCACTTT. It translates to CAINRSEGGPLHF.

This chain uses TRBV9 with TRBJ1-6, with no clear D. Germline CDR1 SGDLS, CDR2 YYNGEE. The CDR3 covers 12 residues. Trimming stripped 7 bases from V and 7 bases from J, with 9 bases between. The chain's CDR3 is CASGVENSPLHF. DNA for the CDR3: TGTGCCAGCGGTGTGGAGAATTCACCCCTCCACTTT. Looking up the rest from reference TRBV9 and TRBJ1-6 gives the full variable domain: DSGVTQTPKHLITATGQRVTLRCSPRSGDLSVYWYQQSLDQGLQFLIQYYNGEERAKGNILERFSAQQFPDLHSELNLSSLELGDSALYFCASGVENSPLHFGNGTRLTVT.

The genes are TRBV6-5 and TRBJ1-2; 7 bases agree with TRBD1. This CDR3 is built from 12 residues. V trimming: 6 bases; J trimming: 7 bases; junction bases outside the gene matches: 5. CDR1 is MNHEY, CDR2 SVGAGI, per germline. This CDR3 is CASSDRVVGYTF. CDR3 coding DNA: TGTGCCAGCAGCGACAGGGTGGTTGGCTACACCTTC.

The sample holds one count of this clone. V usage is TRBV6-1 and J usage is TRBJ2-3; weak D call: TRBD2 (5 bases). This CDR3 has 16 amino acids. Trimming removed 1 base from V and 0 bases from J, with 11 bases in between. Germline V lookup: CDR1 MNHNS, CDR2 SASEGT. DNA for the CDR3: TGTGCCAGCAGTGAAGATGGACTGGCTAGCACAGATACGCAGTATTTT. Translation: CASSEDGLASTDTQYF.

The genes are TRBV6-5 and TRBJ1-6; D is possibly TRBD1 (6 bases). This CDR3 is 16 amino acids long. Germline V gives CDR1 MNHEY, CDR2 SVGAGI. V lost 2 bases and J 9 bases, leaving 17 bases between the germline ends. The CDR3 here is CASSYAGAGEGSPLHF. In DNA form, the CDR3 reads TGTGCCAGCAGTTACGCCGGGGCAGGGGAAGGTTCACCCCTCCACTTT.

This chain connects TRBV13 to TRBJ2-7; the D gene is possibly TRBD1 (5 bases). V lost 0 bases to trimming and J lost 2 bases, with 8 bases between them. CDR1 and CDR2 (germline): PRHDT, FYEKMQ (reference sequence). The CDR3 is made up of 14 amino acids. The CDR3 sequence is CASSLGGRTYEQYF. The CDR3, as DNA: TGTGCCAGCAGCTTAGGGGGGCGAACCTACGAGCAGTACTTC. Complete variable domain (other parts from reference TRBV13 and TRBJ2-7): AAGVIQSPRHLIKEKRETATLKCYPIPRHDTVYWYQQGPGQDPQFLISFYEKMQSDKGSIPDRFSAQQFSDYHSELNMSSLELGDSALYFCASSLGGRTYEQYFGPGTRLTVT.

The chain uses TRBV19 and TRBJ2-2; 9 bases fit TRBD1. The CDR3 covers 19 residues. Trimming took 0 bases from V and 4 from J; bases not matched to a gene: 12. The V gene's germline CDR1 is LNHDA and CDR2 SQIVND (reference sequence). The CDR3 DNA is TGTGCCAGTAGTATAGATTTTTACCCGGGACAGGGAATCACCGGGGAGCTGTTTTTT. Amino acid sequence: CASSIDFYPGQGITGELFF.

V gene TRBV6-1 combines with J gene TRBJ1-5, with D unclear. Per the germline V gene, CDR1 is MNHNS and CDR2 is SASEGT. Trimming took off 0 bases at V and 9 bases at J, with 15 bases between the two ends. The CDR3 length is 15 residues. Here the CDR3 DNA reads TGTGCCAGCAGTGAAGCGCTTAGCTGGATTGGGCCCCAGCATTTT. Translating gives CASSEALSWIGPQHF.

The CDR3 DNA follows: TGTGCCAGCTCGCCGGGATATAACAATGAGCAGTTCTTC. Encoded protein: CASSPGYNNEQFF. The V call is TRBV18, the J call TRBJ2-1, with a weak D call TRBD2 (5 bases). This CDR3 contains 13 residues. Germline-derived CDR1 and CDR2 are KGHSH and LQKENI. The V gene lost 6 bases and the J gene lost 5 bases, with 11 bases spanning the gap.

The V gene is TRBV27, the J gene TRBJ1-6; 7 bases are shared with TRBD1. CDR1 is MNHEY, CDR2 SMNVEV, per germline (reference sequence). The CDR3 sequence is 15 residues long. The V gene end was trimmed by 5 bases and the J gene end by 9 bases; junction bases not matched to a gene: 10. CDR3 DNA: TGTGCCAGCAGTATCACCGGGACAGAGAGTTCACCCCTCCACTTT. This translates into CASSITGTESSPLHF.